This T cell receptor (beta chain) is drawn from a study of blood T cell repertoires in COVID-19. The CDR3 consists of 15 residues. CDR1 and CDR2 from the germline V gene are KGHSY and FQNENV. V gave up 4 bases and J gave up 7 bases; unmatched junction bases: 7. Participants' own reports of clinical history determined their cohort assignment. Profiled with immunoSEQ multiplex PCR; TCRdb holds only in-frame clones, not every one. The data contain around 480,000 clones, around 90% of them singletons. The chain employs TRBV16 and TRBJ1-6; 7 bases fit TRBD1. Sequenced material: PBMCs or T cells enriched from blood (not recorded which). The receptor was derived from a woman under 30 who had recovered from COVID-19. The CDR3 loop is CASSPRDSKNSPLHF. Here the CDR3 DNA reads TGTGCCAGCAGCCCCCGGGACAGTAAAAATTCACCCCTCCACTTT.